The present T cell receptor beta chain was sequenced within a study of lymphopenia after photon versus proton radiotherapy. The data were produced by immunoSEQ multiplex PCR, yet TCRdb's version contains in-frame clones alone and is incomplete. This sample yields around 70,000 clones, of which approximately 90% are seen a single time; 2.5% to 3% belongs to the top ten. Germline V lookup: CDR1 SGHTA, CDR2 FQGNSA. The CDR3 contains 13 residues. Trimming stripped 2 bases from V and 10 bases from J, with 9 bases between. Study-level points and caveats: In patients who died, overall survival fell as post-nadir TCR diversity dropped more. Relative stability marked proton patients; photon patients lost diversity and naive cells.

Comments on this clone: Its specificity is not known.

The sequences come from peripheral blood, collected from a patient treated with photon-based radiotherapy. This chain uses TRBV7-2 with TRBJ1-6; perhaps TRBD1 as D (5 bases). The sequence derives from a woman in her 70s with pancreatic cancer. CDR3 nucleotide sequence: TGTGCCAGCAGCTTACAGGGAGGATCACCCCTCCACTTT. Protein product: CASSLQGGSPLHF.